Sequencing of this TCR beta chain was carried out in a study of cytomegalovirus exposure and HLA in healthy donors. Study findings and constraints: Overall, approximately 150 TCR beta chains were annotated as cytomegalovirus-associated. Immune exposure information available was restricted to CMV serostatus.

Primers included in the PCR were 60 Vbeta and 13 Jbeta primers. Method: immunoSEQ multiplex PCR; TCRdb's copy keeps in-frame clones and lacks some. The sample gives 110,000 or so clones, around 77% of which show up once; 5.4% is in the top ten. The CDR3 extends over 12 amino acids. Trimming cost V 0 bases and J 5 bases, with 4 bases left between them. Germline V gene data show CDR1 as SGHNT and CDR2 as YENEEA. All the people who gave samples were healthy bone marrow donors. Concerning this clone: The target antigen is unknown.

The genes are TRBV11-3 and TRBJ2-5; D uncertain. Sample: PBMCs. The origin of this receptor is a woman younger than 45 in good health and CMV-seropositive. The CDR3 sequence is CASSLDSETQYF. The CDR3 coding sequence is TGTGCCAGCAGCTTAGATTCGGAGACCCAGTACTTC.